Below are 6 T cell receptor beta chains sequenced from a single sample in a study of cytomegalovirus exposure and HLA in healthy donors. The PCR made use of 60 Vbeta and 13 Jbeta primers. Produced via immunoSEQ multiplex PCR; TCRdb's table is partial and in-frame only. The sample carries some 150,000 clones, roughly 72% recorded once. The source material was PBMCs. These receptors were collected from a man under 40 in good health and CMV-seronegative.

V usage is TRBV10-3 and J usage is TRBJ1-2, with D maybe TRBD1 (5 bases). CDR1 is ENHRY, CDR2 SYGVKD, per germline. The length of the CDR3 is 12 residues. V lost 1 base to trimming and J lost 6 bases, with 6 bases between them. CDR3 coding DNA: TGTGCCATCAGTGAGTTGACAGATGGCTACACCTTC. Amino acid sequence: CAISELTDGYTF.

V and J are TRBV4-3 and TRBJ2-7, with TRBD2 matching over 9 bases. This CDR3 comprises 16 residues. V shed 0 bases, J shed 4 bases, and the junction held 7 bases outside the gene matches. Germline V lookup: CDR1 LGHNA, CDR2 YSLEER. The chain's CDR3 is CASSQDLAGGLYEQYF. The CDR3 region has the DNA TGCGCCAGCAGCCAAGATCTTGCGGGGGGGCTTTACGAGCAGTACTTC.

This clone was counted between two and nine times. This rearrangement joins TRBV28 to TRBJ1-1; D remains unclear. With 6 bases removed from V and 0 bases from J, the gap between germline ends came to 14 bases. Germline assignment: CDR1 MDHEN and CDR2 SYDVKM. This CDR3 region has 15 residues. The DNA for the CDR3 is TGTGCCAGCAGACTCACAGTTAACCTGAACACTGAAGCTTTCTTT. Encoded protein: CASRLTVNLNTEAFF.

V gene TRBV29-1 combines with J gene TRBJ1-1, with D possibly TRBD1 on 6 matching bases. Germline lookup yields CDR1 SQVTM and CDR2 ANQGSEA. The CDR3 consists of 13 residues. The V and J ends lost 5 bases and 5 bases respectively, with 15 bases between them. Here the CDR3 DNA reads TGCAGCGTTAGGGCAGGGGTGGGGACTGAAGCTTTCTTT. As protein: CSVRAGVGTEAFF.

Turning to this clone: A read error may produce the germline difference seen at one junction end. The gene calls are TRBV2 and TRBJ2-2; D gene ambiguous. CDR3 length: 13 residues. Germline values: CDR1 SNHLY, CDR2 FYNNEI. In nucleotides, the CDR3 is TGTGCCAGCAGCGAAGTGGAGACCGGGGAGCTGTTTTTT. Translation gives CASSEVETGELFF.

This chain joins TRBV9 and TRBJ2-7, with 10 nucleotides matching TRBD1. Germline CDR1 SGDLS, CDR2 YYNGEE. The CDR3 spans 15 residues. Unmatched junction bases numbered 7, after V lost 4 bases and J lost 3 bases. CDR3 sequence: CASSTRRDRGYEQYF. The CDR3 nucleotides read TGTGCCAGCAGCACCCGGCGGGACAGGGGCTACGAGCAGTACTTC.